The 3 T cell receptor beta chains below were found in one sample sequenced in a study of T cell repertoires in cytomegalovirus infection. TCRdb analysed the reads with MiXCR anew, one entry per CDR3 protein. The sample includes about 100,000 distinct CDR3 sequences, about 15% of them seen just once. The material sequenced was PBMCs. The source is a human donor in good health (CMV status not recorded). Some clones in this sample may be carry-over from other donors' samples.

The chain combines TRBV28 with TRBJ1-5, with D possibly being TRBD1 (6 bases). The CDR3 extends over 13 amino acids. Germline CDR1 and CDR2: MDHEN and SYDVKM. V lost 8 bases, J lost 6 bases, and 14 bases lay in between. The CDR3, as DNA: TGTGCCAGCCAACCCAGGGGAATTCAGCCCCAGCATTTT. Encoded protein: CASQPRGIQPQHF.

This clonotype was seen ten or more times. The V call is TRBV2, the J call TRBJ2-2; D not resolved. Germline V gives CDR1 SNHLY, CDR2 FYNNEI. The CDR3 covers 14 residues. Trimming left V 4 bases short and J 0 bases short, with 6 bases between. CDR3 DNA sequence: TGTGCCAGCAGTGTGTCCCCGAACACCGGGGAGCTGTTTTTT. Encoded protein: CASSVSPNTGELFF.

This clonotype has a count of ten or more. The rearrangement links TRBV29-1 to TRBJ2-3, with TRBD2 matching over 7 bases. This CDR3 comprises 13 residues. Germline V gene lookup returns CDR1 SQVTM and CDR2 ANQGSEA. V was clipped by 7 bases and J by 2 bases; unmatched bases: 6. CDR3 sequence reads: CSARDYITDTQYF. The CDR3 DNA is TGCAGCGCAAGGGACTATATCACAGATACGCAGTATTTT.